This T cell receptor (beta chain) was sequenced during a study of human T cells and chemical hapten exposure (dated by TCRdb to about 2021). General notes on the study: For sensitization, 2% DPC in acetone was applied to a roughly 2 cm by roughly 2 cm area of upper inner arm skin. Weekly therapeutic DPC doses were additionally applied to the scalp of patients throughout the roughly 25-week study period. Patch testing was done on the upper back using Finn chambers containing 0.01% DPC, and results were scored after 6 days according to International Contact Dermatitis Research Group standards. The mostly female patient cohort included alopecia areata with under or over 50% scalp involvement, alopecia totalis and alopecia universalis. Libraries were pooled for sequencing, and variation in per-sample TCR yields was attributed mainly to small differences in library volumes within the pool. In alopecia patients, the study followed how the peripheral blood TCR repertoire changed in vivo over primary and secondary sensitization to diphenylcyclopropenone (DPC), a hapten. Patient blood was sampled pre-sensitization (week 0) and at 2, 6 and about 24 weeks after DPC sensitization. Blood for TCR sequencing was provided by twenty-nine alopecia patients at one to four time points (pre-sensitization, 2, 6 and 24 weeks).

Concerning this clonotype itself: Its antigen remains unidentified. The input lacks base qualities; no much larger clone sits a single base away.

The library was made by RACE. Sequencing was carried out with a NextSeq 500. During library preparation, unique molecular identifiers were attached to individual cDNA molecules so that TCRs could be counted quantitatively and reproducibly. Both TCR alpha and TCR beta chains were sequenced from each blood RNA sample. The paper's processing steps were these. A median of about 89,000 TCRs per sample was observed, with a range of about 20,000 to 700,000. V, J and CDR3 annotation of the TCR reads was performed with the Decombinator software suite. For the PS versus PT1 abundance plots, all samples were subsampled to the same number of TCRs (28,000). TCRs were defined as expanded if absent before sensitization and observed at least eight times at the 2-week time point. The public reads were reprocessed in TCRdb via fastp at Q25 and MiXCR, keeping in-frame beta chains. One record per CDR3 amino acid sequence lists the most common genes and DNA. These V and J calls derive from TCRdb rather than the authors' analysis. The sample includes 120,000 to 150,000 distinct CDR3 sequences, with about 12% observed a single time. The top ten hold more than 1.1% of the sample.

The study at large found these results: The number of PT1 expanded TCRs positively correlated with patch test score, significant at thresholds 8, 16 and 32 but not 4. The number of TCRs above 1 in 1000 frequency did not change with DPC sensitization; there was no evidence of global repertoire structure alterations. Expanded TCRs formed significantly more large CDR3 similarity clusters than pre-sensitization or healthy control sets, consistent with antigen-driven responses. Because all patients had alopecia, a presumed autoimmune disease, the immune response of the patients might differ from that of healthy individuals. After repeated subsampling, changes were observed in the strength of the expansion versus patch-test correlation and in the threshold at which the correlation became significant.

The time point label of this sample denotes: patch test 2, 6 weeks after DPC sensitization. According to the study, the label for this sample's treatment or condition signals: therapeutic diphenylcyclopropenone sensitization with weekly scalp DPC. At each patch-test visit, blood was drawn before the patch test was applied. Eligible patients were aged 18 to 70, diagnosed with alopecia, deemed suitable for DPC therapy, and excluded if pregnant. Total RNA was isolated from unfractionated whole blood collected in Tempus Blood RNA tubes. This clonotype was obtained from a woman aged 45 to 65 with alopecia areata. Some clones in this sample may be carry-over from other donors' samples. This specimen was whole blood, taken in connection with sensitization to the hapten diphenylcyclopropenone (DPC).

The DNA sequence follows: TGTGCCACTCAACTGGGGGACGGAGGCTACACCTTC. It specifies CATQLGDGGYTF. The chain is made from TRBV28 and TRBJ1-2; a tentative D call is TRBD1 (5 bases match). The V and J ends are trimmed by 10 bases and 8 bases, leaving 17 bases between them. The germline V gene supplies CDR1 MDHEN and CDR2 SYDVKM. The CDR3 spans 12 residues, from the cysteine through the phenylalanine. The sequence is cut down to CDR3 DNA, 36 bases in frame from base 1.